The rows below give T cell receptor beta chains drawn from one sample of a study of human CD8 memory T cell subsets. Reprocessing the 5' RACE reads, TCRdb reports a single entry for every CDR3 protein and omits DNA. This sample's table reports thousands of distinct CDR3 sequences. The source material was CD8+ T cells from PBMCs. The receptor set was obtained from a human donor in good health. The CDR3 runs from the conserved cysteine through the conserved F or W. Each record gives: clone size, V gene, J gene, CDR3 protein. Clone sizes are given selectively: once, few, many, or a class where the clone is expanded.

abundance: -; v_gene: TRBV19; j_gene: TRBJ2-1; CDR3aa: CASSIVPGDEQFF
abundance: -; v_gene: TRBV6-5; j_gene: TRBJ1-2; CDR3aa: CASSYSAGAYGYTF
abundance: -; v_gene: TRBV18; j_gene: TRBJ2-3; CDR3aa: CASSPSAGITDTQYF
abundance: -; v_gene: TRBV7-9; j_gene: TRBJ2-1; CDR3aa: CASSLVRFNEQFF
abundance: medium-sized; v_gene: TRBV28; j_gene: TRBJ2-7; CDR3aa: CASSLLRGGNPYEQYF
abundance: -; v_gene: TRBV28; j_gene: TRBJ2-7; CDR3aa: CASSPPRGGQYF
abundance: -; v_gene: TRBV6-2/TRBV6-3; j_gene: TRBJ1-5; CDR3aa: CASRSAGEARDNQPQHF
abundance: -; v_gene: TRBV20-1; j_gene: TRBJ2-7; CDR3aa: CSARVPSGRSYEQYF
abundance: large; v_gene: TRBV6-6; j_gene: TRBJ1-1; CDR3aa: CASSFEGGNTEAFF
abundance: -; v_gene: TRBV7-9; j_gene: TRBJ2-7; CDR3aa: CASGWTTPYEQYF
abundance: -; v_gene: TRBV20-1; j_gene: TRBJ2-1; CDR3aa: CSARDYNEQFF
abundance: -; v_gene: TRBV7-3; j_gene: TRBJ2-3; CDR3aa: CASSADLDTQYF
abundance: -; v_gene: TRBV6-2/TRBV6-3; j_gene: TRBJ2-5; CDR3aa: CASSYIVGTGQETQYF
abundance: -; v_gene: TRBV6-4; j_gene: TRBJ2-1; CDR3aa: CASSQVAGGNEQFF
abundance: -; v_gene: TRBV6-5; j_gene: TRBJ1-2; CDR3aa: CASSYRRGDGYTF
abundance: -; v_gene: TRBV7-9; j_gene: TRBJ2-1; CDR3aa: CASSTTTGVEQFF
abundance: medium-sized; v_gene: TRBV20-1; j_gene: TRBJ1-4; CDR3aa: CSAPTGVNEKLFF
abundance: -; v_gene: TRBV20-1; j_gene: TRBJ2-1; CDR3aa: CSARDTGRKSSYNEQFF
abundance: medium-sized; v_gene: TRBV20-1; j_gene: TRBJ1-1; CDR3aa: CSAKTGWDTEAFF
abundance: -; v_gene: TRBV10-2; j_gene: TRBJ1-2; CDR3aa: CASSESPGQTRGYTF
abundance: -; v_gene: TRBV12-3/TRBV12-4; j_gene: TRBJ2-1; CDR3aa: CASGPGGYNEQFF
abundance: -; v_gene: TRBV29-1; j_gene: TRBJ2-1; CDR3aa: CSVLGQGGYNEQFF
abundance: -; v_gene: TRBV20-1; j_gene: TRBJ1-6; CDR3aa: CSARDPIVNRGSPLHF
abundance: -; v_gene: TRBV30; j_gene: TRBJ1-1; CDR3aa: CAWSEGLNTEAFF
abundance: -; v_gene: TRBV6-5; j_gene: TRBJ1-1; CDR3aa: CASSYSSGVSTEAFF
abundance: -; v_gene: TRBV24-1; j_gene: TRBJ2-7; CDR3aa: CATSDVGLAEILYEQYF
abundance: medium-sized; v_gene: TRBV20-1; j_gene: TRBJ1-1; CDR3aa: CSAQGPRDTEAFF
abundance: -; v_gene: TRBV14; j_gene: TRBJ2-1; CDR3aa: CASSPRLAGADEQFF
abundance: -; v_gene: TRBV6-2/TRBV6-3; j_gene: TRBJ2-5; CDR3aa: CASSPEREGYETQYF
abundance: medium-sized; v_gene: TRBV7-9; j_gene: TRBJ2-7; CDR3aa: CASSLGDSYEQYF
abundance: -; v_gene: TRBV7-2; j_gene: TRBJ2-7; CDR3aa: CASSYLAGVVEQYF
abundance: -; v_gene: TRBV7-9; j_gene: TRBJ2-1; CDR3aa: CASSLVGRGTPEYQFF
abundance: -; v_gene: TRBV4-2; j_gene: TRBJ2-5; CDR3aa: CASSQARADQETQYF
abundance: -; v_gene: TRBV5-4; j_gene: TRBJ2-3; CDR3aa: CASSFGSFADTQYF
abundance: medium-sized; v_gene: TRBV27; j_gene: TRBJ1-1; CDR3aa: CASSSQGTEAFF
abundance: -; v_gene: TRBV7-3; j_gene: TRBJ2-3; CDR3aa: CASSLGGASTDTQYF
abundance: -; v_gene: TRBV5-1; j_gene: TRBJ2-7; CDR3aa: CASSLFGGSYEQYF
abundance: -; v_gene: TRBV5-1; j_gene: TRBJ2-7; CDR3aa: CASSLSLAGLPYEQYF
abundance: medium-sized; v_gene: TRBV29-1; j_gene: TRBJ1-2; CDR3aa: CSARGGDYGYTF
abundance: medium-sized; v_gene: TRBV5-1; j_gene: TRBJ2-1; CDR3aa: CASSLGLADYNEQFF
abundance: large; v_gene: TRBV6-2/TRBV6-3; j_gene: TRBJ2-5; CDR3aa: CASSYLELYLETQYF
abundance: -; v_gene: TRBV9; j_gene: TRBJ2-7; CDR3aa: CASSTMGTGRPYEQYF
abundance: -; v_gene: TRBV6-2/TRBV6-3; j_gene: TRBJ2-7; CDR3aa: CASSYRGDEAYEQYF
abundance: -; v_gene: TRBV6-4; j_gene: TRBJ2-2; CDR3aa: CASSVTQGTGELFF
abundance: medium-sized; v_gene: TRBV25-1; j_gene: TRBJ1-6; CDR3aa: CASSGTGNSPLHF
abundance: -; v_gene: TRBV11-2; j_gene: TRBJ2-2; CDR3aa: CAELAGDTGELFF
abundance: -; v_gene: TRBV5-1; j_gene: TRBJ2-1; CDR3aa: CASSLGTHNEQFF
abundance: -; v_gene: TRBV6-5; j_gene: TRBJ1-1; CDR3aa: CASRPTTANTEAFF
abundance: -; v_gene: TRBV6-1; j_gene: TRBJ1-2; CDR3aa: CASSGMGHYGYTF
abundance: -; v_gene: TRBV29-1; j_gene: TRBJ1-1; CDR3aa: CSVEGTGSRTEAFF
abundance: -; v_gene: TRBV5-5; j_gene: TRBJ1-3; CDR3aa: CASSLYEEIAGNTIYF
abundance: -; v_gene: TRBV7-9; j_gene: TRBJ2-7; CDR3aa: CASSHRDGEGYEQYF
abundance: -; v_gene: TRBV11-2; j_gene: TRBJ2-7; CDR3aa: CASSDTYEQYF
abundance: -; v_gene: TRBV19; j_gene: TRBJ2-7; CDR3aa: CASSIVGDGAYEQYF
abundance: -; v_gene: TRBV29-1; j_gene: TRBJ2-7; CDR3aa: CSVVYRGGYEQYF
abundance: -; v_gene: TRBV10-3; j_gene: TRBJ2-7; CDR3aa: CAISEVSYYEQYF
abundance: -; v_gene: TRBV9; j_gene: TRBJ2-5; CDR3aa: CASSAHRDSEETQYF
abundance: -; v_gene: TRBV4-2; j_gene: TRBJ2-3; CDR3aa: CASSQEKRVKYTDTQYF
abundance: -; v_gene: TRBV5-1; j_gene: TRBJ2-7; CDR3aa: CASSLGLEQYF
abundance: -; v_gene: TRBV7-2; j_gene: TRBJ1-3; CDR3aa: CASTLGEQGDTSGNTIYF